The 9 T cell receptor beta chains below were found in one sample sequenced in a study of blood T cell repertoires in COVID-19. Profiling relied on immunoSEQ multiplex PCR, and the TCRdb table lists in-frame clones only, not all of them. The sample holds 55,000 to 70,000 clones, around three quarters seen once. The sequencing input was peripheral blood. These TCRs come from a human donor in a cohort sampled during active COVID-19.

The genes are TRBV5-1 and TRBJ2-1; D is undetermined. This CDR3 has 13 amino acids. Trimming removed 5 bases at V and 6 bases at J, with 12 bases between. In germline, CDR1 is SGHRS, CDR2 YFSETQ. In nucleotides, the CDR3 is TGCGCCAGCAGTTTAGACGGCGGCAATGAGCAGTTCTTC. Translating it yields CASSLDGGNEQFF.

This chain links TRBV5-1 with TRBJ2-5; no reliable D call. Germline loops: CDR1 SGHRS, CDR2 YFSETQ. Trimming cost V 2 bases and J 4 bases, with 3 bases left between them. The CDR3 runs 11 residues. CDR3 loop: CASSFGETQYF. DNA of the CDR3: TGCGCCAGCAGCTTCGGAGAGACCCAGTACTTC.

The chain carries TRBV18 and TRBJ2-5, with 10 bases lining up with TRBD2. The CDR3 has 16 residues. The V gene end was trimmed by 3 bases and the J gene end by 2 bases; junction bases not matched to a gene: 6. Germline CDR1 and CDR2: KGHSH and LQKENI. The CDR3 bases are TGTGCCAGCTCACCTCCGACTAGCGGGCATCAAGAGACCCAGTACTTC. Its translation: CASSPPTSGHQETQYF.

The V call is TRBV10-1, the J call TRBJ2-2; 7 bases line up with TRBD2. The V and J ends lost 6 bases and 3 bases, in that order; junction bases with no gene match: 10. CDR3 length equals 16 residues. Germline assignment: CDR1 WNHNN and CDR2 SYGVQD (reference sequence). The DNA for the CDR3 is TGCGCCAGCAGCAAAACTAGCGAGAGGGACACCGGGGAGCTGTTTTTT. Encoded protein: CASSKTSERDTGELFF.

The chain links TRBV28 to TRBJ1-3; TRBD1 matches at 7 bases. The CDR3 sequence is 14 residues long. Germline V gene sequence: CDR1 MDHEN, CDR2 SYDVKM. J gave up 2 bases and V 4 bases, and 2 bases lay outside the gene matches. The CDR3 DNA sequence: TGTGCCAGCAGTTCCACAGGGGCTGGAAACACCATATATTTT. As protein: CASSSTGAGNTIYF. Looking up the rest from reference TRBV28 and TRBJ1-3 gives the full variable domain: DVKVTQSSRYLVKRTGEKVFLECVQDMDHENMFWYRQDPGLGLRLIYFSYDVKMKEKGDIPEGYSVSREKKERFSLILESASTNQTSMYLCASSSTGAGNTIYFGEGSWLTVV.

The chain has TRBV5-6 and TRBJ2-1; 10 positions agree with TRBD2. There are 15 residues in the CDR3. The V segment lost 4 bases and the J segment 13 bases; nucleotides outside the gene matches: 14. Germline V gene sequence: CDR1 SGHDT, CDR2 YYEEEE. The CDR3 sequence: CASSPGLANQWTQFF. In nucleotides, the CDR3 is TGTGCCAGCAGCCCGGGACTAGCGAACCAATGGACCCAGTTCTTC. Full variable domain (missing parts from reference TRBV5-6 and TRBJ2-1): DAGVTQSPTHLIKTRGQQVTLRCSPKSGHDTVSWYQQALGQGPQFIFQYYEEEERQRGNFPDRFSGHQFPNYSSELNVNALLLGDSALYLCASSPGLANQWTQFFGPGTRLTVL.

The J gene is TRBJ2-2, the V gene TRBV19; 9 bases align to TRBD2. The CDR3 is 17 amino acids. Germline V gene data show CDR1 as LNHDA and CDR2 as SQIVND (reference sequence). The J segment lost 0 bases and the V segment lost 0 bases, leaving 2 bases of the junction unmatched. CDR3: CASSIEGGRANTGELFF. Written as DNA, the CDR3 is TGTGCCAGTAGTATAGAAGGCGGGAGGGCGAACACCGGGGAGCTGTTTTTT.

This chain connects TRBV2 to TRBJ2-7; 8 bases map to TRBD2. The V and J ends lost 7 bases and 6 bases, in that order; junction bases with no gene match: 17. Per germline, CDR1 SNHLY and CDR2 FYNNEI. This CDR3 is 16 amino acids long. The CDR3 region is CASKERERGPVPEQYF. The CDR3 DNA reads as TGTGCCAGCAAGGAGCGGGAGAGGGGTCCGGTCCCCGAGCAGTACTTC.

The V gene is TRBV28, the J gene TRBJ2-5; TRBD1 matches at 7 bases. Trimming cost V 2 bases and J 1 base; bases outside gene matches: 7. Germline V gene sequence: CDR1 MDHEN, CDR2 SYDVKM. The CDR3 has 16 residues. The CDR3, as DNA: TGTGCCAGCAGTTTAGGGAAACAGGGGCCCCAAGAGACCCAGTACTTC. This codes for CASSLGKQGPQETQYF.